Listed here are 18 T cell receptor beta chains from one sample, sequenced in a study of T cells in Graves' hyperthyroidism and ophthalmopathy. It was RNA transcripts that yielded the amplified TCR beta CDR3 regions. A first-round RT-PCR of the TCR CDR3 used the HTBI primer set. TCRdb redid the calling of the multiplex PCR reads with MiXCR, one entry per CDR3 protein. The data hold about 610,000 distinct CDR3 sequences, with 46% observed a single time. Sequenced: peripheral blood or thyroid tissue (not recorded which). The receptors derive from a woman between 18 and 29 years old with Graves' hyperthyroidism.

A word on this clonotype: A read error may explain this, as a much larger clone is one base away. The rearrangement uses TRBV7-3 and TRBJ1-2; TRBD1 matches 7 bases. The CDR3 is made up of 16 amino acids. The germline V gene encodes CDR1 SGHTA and CDR2 FQGTGA. V trimming: 3 bases; J trimming: 5 bases; junction bases outside the gene matches: 12. In DNA form, the CDR3 reads TGTGCCAGCAGCTTCACAGGGGCGCCGAACCAGTATGGCTACACCTTC. Protein product: CASSFTGAPNQYGYTF.

The chain uses TRBV24-1 and TRBJ1-2; D not resolved. The CDR3 loop spans 12 amino acids. In germline, CDR1 is KGHDR, CDR2 SFDVKD. Trimming removed 6 bases at V and 7 bases at J, with 11 bases between. The CDR3 region is CATSSHHSGYTF. The CDR3, as DNA: TGTGCCACCAGTTCCCACCACTCTGGCTACACCTTC.

CDR3 bases: TGCGCCAGCAGCCGGGACAGGGGAGATCACTATGGCTACACCTTC. As protein: CASSRDRGDHYGYTF. The chain carries TRBV5-1 and TRBJ1-2; TRBD1 agrees at 10 bases. The ends lost 4 bases at V and 3 bases at J; junction bases unmatched: 6. Looked up from germline, CDR1 is SGHRS and CDR2 is YFSETQ. The CDR3 totals 15 residues.

The chain employs TRBV20-1 and TRBJ2-7; 8 bases are shared with TRBD2. Germline values: CDR1 DFQATT, CDR2 SNEGSKA (reference sequence). With V trimmed by 0 bases and J by 3 bases, 4 bases remained unmatched. CDR3 length equals 14 residues. CDR3 sequence: CSAREGLASYEQYF. CDR3 in DNA: TGCAGTGCTAGAGAAGGACTAGCAAGCTACGAGCAGTACTTC.

This clonotype was seen at least ten times. V gene TRBV13 combines with J gene TRBJ2-7; D unclear. V lost 3 bases to trimming and J lost 2 bases, with 8 bases between them. The CDR3 contains 13 residues. CDR1 and CDR2 (germline): PRHDT, FYEKMQ (reference sequence). The chain's CDR3 is CASSLPATYEQYF. CDR3 sequence (DNA): TGTGCCAGCAGCTTGCCAGCCACCTACGAGCAGTACTTC.

This clonotype came up many times. This chain connects TRBV6-1 to TRBJ2-7, with D tentatively TRBD2 (5 bases). CDR3 length equals 13 residues. V was pared by 2 bases and J by 7 bases, with 12 bases between. The germline gives CDR1 MNHNS, CDR2 SASEGT. CDR3 nucleotide sequence: TGTGCCAGCAGTGAATTCAGAACGGGAGAGCAGTACTTC. Protein sequence: CASSEFRTGEQYF.

This clonotype was counted ten times or more. This chain links TRBV2 with TRBJ2-7, with D possibly being TRBD2 (5 bases). There are 11 residues in the CDR3. The ends were cut back, 6 bases at V and 5 bases at J, with 8 bases in the middle. The V gene's germline CDR1 is SNHLY and CDR2 FYNNEI. The CDR3 nucleotides are TGTGCCAGCAGAGGAGGAAACGAGCAGTACTTC. Its protein is CASRGGNEQYF. The entire variable domain, with the rest obtained from reference TRBV2 and TRBJ2-7, is as follows: EPEVTQTPSHQVTQMGQEVILRCVPISNHLYFYWYRQILGQKVEFLVSFYNNEISEKSEIFDDQFSVERPDGSNFTLKIRSTKLEDSAMYFCASRGGNEQYFGPGTRLTVT.

This rearrangement joins TRBV4-1 to TRBJ1-4; D may be TRBD1 (6 bases). The V end lost 4 bases, the J end lost 6 bases, and 15 bases lay between the germline ends. The germline CDR1 and CDR2 sequences are MGHRA and YSYEKL. The length of the CDR3 is 15 residues. The CDR3 DNA sequence: TGCGCCAGCAGCCCGAGGGGGGGACGGTATGAAAAACTGTTTTTT. Protein: CASSPRGGRYEKLFF.

The sample holds one count of this clonotype. V and J are TRBV20-1 and TRBJ2-1; D is undetermined. Trimming shortened V by 0 bases and J by 0 bases, and 12 bases separated the two germline ends. Germline values: CDR1 DFQATT, CDR2 SNEGSKA (reference sequence). This CDR3 is built from 16 residues. The CDR3, as DNA: TGCAGTGCTAGAGATCGGTATTCTAGCTCCTACAATGAGCAGTTCTTC. This codes for CSARDRYSSSYNEQFF.

With regard to this clonotype: This may stem from a read error, because a much larger clone lies one nucleotide away. The gene calls are TRBV6-2 or TRBV6-3 and TRBJ2-7; TRBD2 might be the D (5 bases). The CDR3 is made up of 13 amino acids. CDR1 and CDR2 (germline): MNHEY, SVGEGT. V was pared by 4 bases and J by 3 bases, with 10 bases between. CDR3 sequence reads: CASSCLAGYEQYF. As DNA, the CDR3 is TGTGCCAGCAGTTGCCTAGCAGGCTACGAGCAGTACTTC.

This clonotype was recorded many times. This chain uses TRBV25-1 with TRBJ2-7; D might be TRBD1 (5 bases). This CDR3 is 14 amino acids long. The germline V gene has CDR1 MGHDK and CDR2 SYGVNS. Trimming stripped 0 bases from V and 5 bases from J, with 11 bases between. DNA for the CDR3: TGTGCCAGCAGTGAATATGCCGGACACCACGAGCAGTACTTC. Encoded protein: CASSEYAGHHEQYF.

This clonotype was recorded at least ten times. V usage is TRBV5-4 and J usage is TRBJ2-7, with TRBD2 matching 9 bases. The germline CDR1 and CDR2 sequences are SGHNT and YYREEE (reference sequence). CDR3 length: 15 residues. Losses at the gene ends were 0 bases for V and 3 bases for J; bases not matched to a gene: 4. The CDR3, as DNA: TGTGCCAGCAGCTTGGGACTAGCGGAGGGCTACGAGCAGTACTTC. It translates to CASSLGLAEGYEQYF.

V and J are TRBV6-1 and TRBJ1-5; 9 bases line up with TRBD1. Germline trimming cut 6 bases from V and 11 bases from J; bases unmatched to any gene: 17. Germline V gene lookup returns CDR1 MNHNS and CDR2 SASEGT. The CDR3 is 16 amino acids. The CDR3 protein is CASSQVRDRATKTQHF. CDR3 in DNA: TGTGCCAGCAGCCAAGTCCGGGACAGGGCAACAAAGACCCAGCATTTT.

This clonotype appeared many times. This chain uses TRBV29-1 with TRBJ1-1; D remains unclear. V was pared by 5 bases and J by 6 bases, with 7 bases between. The germline V gene has CDR1 SQVTM and CDR2 ANQGSEA. The CDR3 has 10 residues. This CDR3 is CSVKGAEAFF. The CDR3 region has the DNA TGCAGCGTTAAGGGTGCTGAAGCTTTCTTT.

Regarding this clonotype: A much larger clone differs by one base, so this may be a read error. CDR3: CASSEWGYSYEQHF. The DNA of the CDR3 is TGTGCCAGCAGTGAATGGGGCTACTCCTACGAGCAGCACTTC. This chain uses TRBV7-2 with TRBJ2-7, with a possible D match to TRBD1 (5 bases). The CDR3 sequence is 14 residues long. The germline CDR1 and CDR2 sequences are SGHTA and FQGNSA.

This clonotype was counted once. One end of the junction fails to match germline, which may point to a read error. The V gene is TRBV7-2, the J gene TRBJ1-5; D might be TRBD1 (5 bases). This CDR3 spans 13 amino acids. Looked up from germline, CDR1 is SGHTA and CDR2 is FQGNSA. CDR3 sequence (DNA): TGTGCCTGCAGCGCTGGGGCGCCGACAGCCACCGCTTTT. It is translated as CACSAGAPTATAF.

Many counts were recorded for this clonotype. The rearrangement links TRBV24-1 to TRBJ1-1; D is possibly TRBD1 (6 bases). This CDR3 region has 13 residues. V lost 4 bases and J 4 bases, leaving 9 bases between the germline ends. Germline V gene lookup returns CDR1 KGHDR and CDR2 SFDVKD. CDR3 loop: CATSEGAPTEAFF. Here the CDR3 DNA reads TGTGCCACCAGTGAGGGGGCGCCCACTGAAGCTTTCTTT.

The CDR3, as DNA: TGTGCCAGCAGGGAAAGAGCGGACAATGAGCAGTACTTC. Translation: CASRERADNEQYF. This sequence joins TRBV7-9 and TRBJ2-7, with D perhaps TRBD1 or TRBD2 (5 bases each). The CDR3 totals 13 residues. V lost 6 bases to trimming and J lost 7 bases, with 16 bases between them. Looked up from germline, CDR1 is SEHNR and CDR2 is FQNEAQ (reference sequence).